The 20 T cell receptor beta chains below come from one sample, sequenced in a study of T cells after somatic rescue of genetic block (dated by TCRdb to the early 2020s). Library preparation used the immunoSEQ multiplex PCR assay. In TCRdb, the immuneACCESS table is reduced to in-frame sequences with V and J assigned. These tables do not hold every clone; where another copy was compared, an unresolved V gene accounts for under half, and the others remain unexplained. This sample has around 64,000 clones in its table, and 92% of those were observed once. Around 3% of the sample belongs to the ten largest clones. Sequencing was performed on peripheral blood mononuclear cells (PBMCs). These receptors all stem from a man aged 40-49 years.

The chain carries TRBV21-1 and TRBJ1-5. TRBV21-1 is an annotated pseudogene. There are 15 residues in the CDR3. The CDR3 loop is CASSKGAEVNQPQHF. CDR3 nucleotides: TGTGCCAGCAGCAAAGGCGCAGAGGTCAATCAGCCCCAGCATTTT.

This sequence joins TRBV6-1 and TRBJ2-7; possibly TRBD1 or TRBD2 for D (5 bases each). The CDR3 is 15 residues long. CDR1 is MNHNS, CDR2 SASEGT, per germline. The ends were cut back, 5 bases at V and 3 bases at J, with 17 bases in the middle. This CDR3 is CASSPARGIGYEQYF. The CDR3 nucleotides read TGTGCCAGCAGTCCCGCCCGGGGCATAGGCTACGAGCAGTACTTC.

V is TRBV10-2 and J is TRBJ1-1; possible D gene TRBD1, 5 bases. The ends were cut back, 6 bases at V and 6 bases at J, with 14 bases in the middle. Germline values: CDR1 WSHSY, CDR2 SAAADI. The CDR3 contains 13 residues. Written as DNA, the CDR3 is TGCGCCAGCAGGACCGGGACTGCGGCTGAAGCTTTCTTT. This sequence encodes CASRTGTAAEAFF.

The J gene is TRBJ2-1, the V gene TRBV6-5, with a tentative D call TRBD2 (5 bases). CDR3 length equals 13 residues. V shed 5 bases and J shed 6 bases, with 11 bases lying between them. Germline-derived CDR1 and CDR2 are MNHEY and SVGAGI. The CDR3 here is CASSRAASNEQFF. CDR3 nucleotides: TGTGCCAGCAGTAGAGCGGCATCCAATGAGCAGTTCTTC.

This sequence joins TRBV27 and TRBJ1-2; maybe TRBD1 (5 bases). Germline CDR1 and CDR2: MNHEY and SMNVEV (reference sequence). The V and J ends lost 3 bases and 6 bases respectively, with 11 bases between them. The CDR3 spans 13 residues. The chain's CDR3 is CASSFGGVDGYTF. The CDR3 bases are TGTGCCAGCAGTTTCGGGGGGGTAGATGGCTACACCTTC.

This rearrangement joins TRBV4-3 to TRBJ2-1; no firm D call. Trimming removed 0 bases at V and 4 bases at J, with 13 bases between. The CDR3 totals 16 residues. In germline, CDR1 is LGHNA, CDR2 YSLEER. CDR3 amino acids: CASSQDSPGPYNEQFF. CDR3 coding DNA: TGCGCCAGCAGCCAAGATTCTCCCGGACCGTACAATGAGCAGTTCTTC.

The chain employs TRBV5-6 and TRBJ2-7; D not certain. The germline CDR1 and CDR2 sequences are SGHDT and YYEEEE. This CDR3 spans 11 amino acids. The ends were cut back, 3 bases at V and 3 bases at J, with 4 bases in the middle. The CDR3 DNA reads TGTGCCAGCAGCTATTACTACGAGCAGTACTTC. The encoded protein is CASSYYYEQYF.

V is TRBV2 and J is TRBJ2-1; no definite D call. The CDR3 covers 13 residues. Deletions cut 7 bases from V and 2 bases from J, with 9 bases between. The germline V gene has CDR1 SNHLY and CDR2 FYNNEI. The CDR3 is CASTQPPYNEQFF. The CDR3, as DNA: TGTGCCAGCACCCAGCCTCCCTACAATGAGCAGTTCTTC. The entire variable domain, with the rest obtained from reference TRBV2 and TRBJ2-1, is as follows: EPEVTQTPSHQVTQMGQEVILRCVPISNHLYFYWYRQILGQKVEFLVSFYNNEISEKSEIFDDQFSVERPDGSNFTLKIRSTKLEDSAMYFCASTQPPYNEQFFGPGTRLTVL.

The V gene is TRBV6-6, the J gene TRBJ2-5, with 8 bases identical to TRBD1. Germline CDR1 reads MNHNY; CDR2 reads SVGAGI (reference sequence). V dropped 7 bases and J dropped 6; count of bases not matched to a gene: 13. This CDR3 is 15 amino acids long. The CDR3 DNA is TGTGCCAGCATCGACGGGGCAGGGGGCGGGAAGACCCAGTACTTC. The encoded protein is CASIDGAGGGKTQYF.

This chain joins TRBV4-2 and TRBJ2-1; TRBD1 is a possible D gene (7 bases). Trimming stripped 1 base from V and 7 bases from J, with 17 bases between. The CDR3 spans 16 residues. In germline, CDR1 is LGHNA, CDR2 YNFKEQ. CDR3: CASSQATSGRGNEQFF. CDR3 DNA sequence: TGTGCCAGCAGCCAAGCGACTAGTGGCAGGGGGAATGAGCAGTTCTTC.

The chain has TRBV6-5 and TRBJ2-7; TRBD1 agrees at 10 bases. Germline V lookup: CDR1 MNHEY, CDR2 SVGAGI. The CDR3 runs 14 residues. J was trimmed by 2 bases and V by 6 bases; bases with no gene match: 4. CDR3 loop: CASRSGTGAYEQYF. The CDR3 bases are TGTGCCAGCAGGTCCGGGACAGGGGCCTACGAGCAGTACTTC.

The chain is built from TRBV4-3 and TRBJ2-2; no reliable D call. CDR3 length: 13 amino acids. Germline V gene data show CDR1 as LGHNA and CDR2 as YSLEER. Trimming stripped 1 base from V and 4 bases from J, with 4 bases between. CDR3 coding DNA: TGCGCCAGCAGCCAAGGGGGCACCGGGGAGCTGTTTTTT. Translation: CASSQGGTGELFF.

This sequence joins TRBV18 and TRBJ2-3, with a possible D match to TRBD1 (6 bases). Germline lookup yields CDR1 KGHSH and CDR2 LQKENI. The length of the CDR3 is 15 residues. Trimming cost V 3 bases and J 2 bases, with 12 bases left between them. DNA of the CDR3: TGTGCCAGCTCACCTGACAGGAAAAACACAGATACGCAGTATTTT. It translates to CASSPDRKNTDTQYF. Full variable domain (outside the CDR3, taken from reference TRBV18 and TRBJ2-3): NAGVMQNPRHLVRRRGQEARLRCSPMKGHSHVYWYRQLPEEGLKFMVYLQKENIIDESGMPKERFSAEFPKEGPSILRIQQVVRGDSAAYFCASSPDRKNTDTQYFGPGTRLTVL.

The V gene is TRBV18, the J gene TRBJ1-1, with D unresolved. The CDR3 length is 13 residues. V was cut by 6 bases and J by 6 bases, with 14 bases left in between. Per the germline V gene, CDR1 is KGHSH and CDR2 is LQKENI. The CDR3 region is CASSSREEAEAFF. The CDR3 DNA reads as TGTGCCAGCTCCTCAAGAGAGGAGGCTGAAGCTTTCTTT.

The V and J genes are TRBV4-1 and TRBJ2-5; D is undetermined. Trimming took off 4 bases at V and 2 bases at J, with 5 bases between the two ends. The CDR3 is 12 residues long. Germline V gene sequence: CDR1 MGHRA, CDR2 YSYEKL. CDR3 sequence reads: CASSLTQETQYF. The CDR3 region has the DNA TGCGCCAGCAGCCTCACTCAAGAGACCCAGTACTTC.

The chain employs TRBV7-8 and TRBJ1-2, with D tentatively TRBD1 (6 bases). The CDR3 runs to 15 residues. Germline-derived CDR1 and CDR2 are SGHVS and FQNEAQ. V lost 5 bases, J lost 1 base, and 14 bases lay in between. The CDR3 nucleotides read TGTGCCAGCAGCCCGACAGGAGCGATTAACTATGGCTACACCTTC. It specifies CASSPTGAINYGYTF.

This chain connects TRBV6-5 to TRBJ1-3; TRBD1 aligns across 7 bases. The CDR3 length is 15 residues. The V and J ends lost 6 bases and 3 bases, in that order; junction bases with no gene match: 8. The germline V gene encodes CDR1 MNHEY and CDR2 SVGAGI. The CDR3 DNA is TGTGCCAGCAGCCCAACAGGGGTTGGTGGAAACACCATATATTTT. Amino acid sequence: CASSPTGVGGNTIYF.

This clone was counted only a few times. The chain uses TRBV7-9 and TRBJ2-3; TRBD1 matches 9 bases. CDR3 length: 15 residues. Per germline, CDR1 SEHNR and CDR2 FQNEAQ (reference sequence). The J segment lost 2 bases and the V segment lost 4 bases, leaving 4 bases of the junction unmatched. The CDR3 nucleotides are TGTGCCAGCAGCTGGGACAGGGAGGTCACAGATACGCAGTATTTT. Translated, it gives CASSWDREVTDTQYF.

The CDR3 reads CASSLKLQNTEAFF. The CDR3 coding sequence is TGTGCCAGCAGTCTTAAGCTCCAGAACACTGAAGCTTTCTTT. The chain has TRBV6-5 and TRBJ1-1, with D unclear. Germline V lookup: CDR1 MNHEY, CDR2 SVGAGI. The V and J ends lost 5 bases and 1 base respectively, with 11 bases between them. CDR3 length: 14 residues.

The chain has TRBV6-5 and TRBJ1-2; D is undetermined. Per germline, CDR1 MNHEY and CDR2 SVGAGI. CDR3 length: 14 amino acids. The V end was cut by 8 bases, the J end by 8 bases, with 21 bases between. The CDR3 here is CASGEGLSTGGYTF. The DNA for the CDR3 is TGTGCCAGCGGGGAGGGTCTATCTACGGGAGGCTACACCTTC.